The clone carrying this T cell receptor (beta chain) showed up just a few times. Its matching antigen is unknown. The data stem from a study of T-cell memory formation after mild COVID-19. On the study more broadly: Largely, TCR clusters stayed within a single donor. Study observations and caveats: CD4+ contracting clones were found mainly in CM and EM, and CD8+ ones in EMRA. Day 15 to 85 contractors were CD4/CD8 balanced; later expanders leaned CD4+. A subset of responding clones appeared in pre-infection memory, suggesting cross-reactive memory joined.

Each CDR3 protein gets one entry after TCRdb re-called the 5' RACE reads with MiXCR. This repertoire shows roughly 200,000 distinct CDR3 sequences, 9.5% to 10% found once; its top ten account for approximately 3.3%. Per germline, CDR1 SGDLS and CDR2 YYNGEE. V lost 6 bases to trimming and J lost 0 bases; unmatched junction nucleotides: 16. CDR3 length: 20 amino acids. What was sequenced was PBMCs or a T cell subset sorted from them (not recorded which). The chain recombines TRBV9 with TRBJ2-3, with TRBD2 identical over 13 bases. This TCR derives from a man aged 18 to 35 who had mild COVID-19 (a few samples of this study predate the infection). Cell type and time point are not known. CDR3 coding DNA: TGTGCCAGCAACCAAGATCCTGGACTAGCGGGAGATACTAGCACAGATACGCAGTATTTT. Protein: CASNQDPGLAGDTSTDTQYF.